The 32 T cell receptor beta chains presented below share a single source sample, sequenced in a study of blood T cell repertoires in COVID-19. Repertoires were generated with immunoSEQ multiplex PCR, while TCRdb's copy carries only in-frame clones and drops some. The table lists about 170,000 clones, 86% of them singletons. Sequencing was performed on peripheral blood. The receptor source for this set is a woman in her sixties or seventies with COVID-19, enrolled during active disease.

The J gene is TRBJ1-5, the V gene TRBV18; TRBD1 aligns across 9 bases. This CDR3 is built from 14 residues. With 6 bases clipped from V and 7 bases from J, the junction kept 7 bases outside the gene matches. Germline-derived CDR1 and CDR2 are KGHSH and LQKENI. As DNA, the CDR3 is TGTGCCAGCTCCCAGGGGGACAGGGACCAGCCCCAGCATTTT. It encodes CASSQGDRDQPQHF.

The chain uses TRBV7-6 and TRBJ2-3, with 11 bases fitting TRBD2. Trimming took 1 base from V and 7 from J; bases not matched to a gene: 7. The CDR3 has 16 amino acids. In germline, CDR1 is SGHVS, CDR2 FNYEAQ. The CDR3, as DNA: TGTGCCAGCAGCTTAGTAGCGGGAGGGCCCCTGAATACGCAGTATTTT. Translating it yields CASSLVAGGPLNTQYF.

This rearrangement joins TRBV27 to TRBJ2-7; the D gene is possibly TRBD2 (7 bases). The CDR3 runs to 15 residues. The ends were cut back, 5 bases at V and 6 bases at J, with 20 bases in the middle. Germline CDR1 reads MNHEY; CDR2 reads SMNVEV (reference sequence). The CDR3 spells CASSPVGKGGLEQYF. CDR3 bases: TGTGCCAGCAGTCCCGTGGGGAAGGGGGGGCTCGAGCAGTACTTC.

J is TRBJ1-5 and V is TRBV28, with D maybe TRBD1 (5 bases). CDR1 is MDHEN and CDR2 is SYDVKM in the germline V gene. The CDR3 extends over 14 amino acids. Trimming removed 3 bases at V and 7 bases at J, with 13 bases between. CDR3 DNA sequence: TGTGCCAGCAGTTTCCCAGGGCGGGGGCAGCCCCAGCATTTT. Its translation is CASSFPGRGQPQHF.

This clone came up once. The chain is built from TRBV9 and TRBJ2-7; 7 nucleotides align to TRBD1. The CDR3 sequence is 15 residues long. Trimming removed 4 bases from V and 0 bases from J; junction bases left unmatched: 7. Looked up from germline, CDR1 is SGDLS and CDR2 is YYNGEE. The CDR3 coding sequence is TGTGCCAGCAGCCCCACGGGACAGTTCTCCTACGAGCAGTACTTC. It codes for CASSPTGQFSYEQYF.

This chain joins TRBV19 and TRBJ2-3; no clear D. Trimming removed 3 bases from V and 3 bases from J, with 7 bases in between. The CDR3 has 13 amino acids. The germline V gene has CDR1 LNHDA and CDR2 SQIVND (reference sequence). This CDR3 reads CASSISVTDTQYF. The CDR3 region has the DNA TGTGCCAGTAGTATTTCCGTTACAGATACGCAGTATTTT.

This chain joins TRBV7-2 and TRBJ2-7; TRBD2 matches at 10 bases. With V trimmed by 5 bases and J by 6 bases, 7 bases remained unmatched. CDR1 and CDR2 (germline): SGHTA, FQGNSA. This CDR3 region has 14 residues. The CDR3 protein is CASSRTSGAGEQYF. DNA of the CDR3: TGTGCCAGCAGCCGGACTAGCGGAGCGGGCGAGCAGTACTTC.

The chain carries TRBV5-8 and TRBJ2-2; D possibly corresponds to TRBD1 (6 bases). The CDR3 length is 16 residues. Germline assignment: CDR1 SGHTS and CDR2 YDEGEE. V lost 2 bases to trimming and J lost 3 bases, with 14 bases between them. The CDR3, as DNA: TGTGCCAGCAGCTTCACAGGGTCCGGGGACACCGGGGAGCTGTTTTTT. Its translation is CASSFTGSGDTGELFF.

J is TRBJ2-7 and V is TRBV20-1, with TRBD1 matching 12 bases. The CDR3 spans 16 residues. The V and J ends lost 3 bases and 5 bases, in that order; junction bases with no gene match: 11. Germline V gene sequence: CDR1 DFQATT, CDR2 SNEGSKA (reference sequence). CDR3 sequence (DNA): TGCAGTGCTAGTTATGGGGACAGGGGGCGCCTTCACGAGCAGTACTTC. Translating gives CSASYGDRGRLHEQYF.

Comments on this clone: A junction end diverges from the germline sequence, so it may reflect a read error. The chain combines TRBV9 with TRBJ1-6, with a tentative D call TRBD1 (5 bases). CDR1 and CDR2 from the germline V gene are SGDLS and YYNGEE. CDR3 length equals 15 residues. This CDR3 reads CASSGLDSNGSPLHF. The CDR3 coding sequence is TGTGCCAGCAGCGGATTAGACAGCAATGGGTCACCCCTCCATTTT. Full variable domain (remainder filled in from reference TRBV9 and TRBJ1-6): DSGVTQTPKHLITATGQRVTLRCSPRSGDLSVYWYQQSLDQGLQFLIQYYNGEERAKGNILERFSAQQFPDLHSELNLSSLELGDSALYFCASSGLDSNGSPLHFGNGTRLTVT.

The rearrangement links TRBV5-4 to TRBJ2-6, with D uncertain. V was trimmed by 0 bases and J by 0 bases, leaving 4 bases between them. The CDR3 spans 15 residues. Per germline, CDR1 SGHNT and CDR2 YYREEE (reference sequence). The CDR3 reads CASSLDSSGANVLTF. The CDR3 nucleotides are TGTGCCAGCAGCTTGGACAGCTCTGGGGCCAACGTCCTGACTTTC.

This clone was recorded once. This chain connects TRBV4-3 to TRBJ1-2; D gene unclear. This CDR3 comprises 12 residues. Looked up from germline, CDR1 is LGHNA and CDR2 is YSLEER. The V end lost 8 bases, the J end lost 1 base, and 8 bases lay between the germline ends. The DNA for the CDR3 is TGCGCCAGCCGGGGATATAACTATGGCTACACCTTC. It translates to CASRGYNYGYTF.

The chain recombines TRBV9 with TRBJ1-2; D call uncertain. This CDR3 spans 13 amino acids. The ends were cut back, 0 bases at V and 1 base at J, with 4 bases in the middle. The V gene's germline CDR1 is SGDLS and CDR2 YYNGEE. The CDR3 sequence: CASSVVDNYGYTF. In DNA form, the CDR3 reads TGTGCCAGCAGCGTAGTAGATAACTATGGCTACACCTTC.

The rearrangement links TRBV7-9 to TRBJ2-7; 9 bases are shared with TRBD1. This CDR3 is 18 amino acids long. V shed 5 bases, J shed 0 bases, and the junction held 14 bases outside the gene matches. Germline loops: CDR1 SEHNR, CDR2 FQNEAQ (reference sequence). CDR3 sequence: CASSPRTGDLGSSYEQYF. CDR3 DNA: TGTGCCAGCAGCCCCCGGACAGGGGACCTAGGGAGCTCCTACGAGCAGTACTTC.

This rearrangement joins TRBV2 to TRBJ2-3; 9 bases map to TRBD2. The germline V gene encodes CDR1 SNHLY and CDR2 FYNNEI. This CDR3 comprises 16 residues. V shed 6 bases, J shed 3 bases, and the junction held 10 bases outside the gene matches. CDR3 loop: CASRSPLAGRTDTQYF. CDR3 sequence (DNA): TGTGCCAGCAGGAGTCCCCTAGCGGGAAGAACAGATACGCAGTATTTT.

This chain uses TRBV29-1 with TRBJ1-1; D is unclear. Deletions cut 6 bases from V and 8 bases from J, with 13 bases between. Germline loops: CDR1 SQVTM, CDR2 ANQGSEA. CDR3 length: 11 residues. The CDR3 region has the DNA TGCAGCGTGGCTCCAGGCGGGGAAGCTTTCTTT. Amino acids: CSVAPGGEAFF.

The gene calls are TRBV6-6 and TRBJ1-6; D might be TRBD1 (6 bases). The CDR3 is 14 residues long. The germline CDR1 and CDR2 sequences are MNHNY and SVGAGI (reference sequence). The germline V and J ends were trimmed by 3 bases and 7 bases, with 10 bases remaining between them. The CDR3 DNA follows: TGTGCCAGCAGTTATGGGGGGGCAAATTCACCCCTCCACTTT. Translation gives CASSYGGANSPLHF.

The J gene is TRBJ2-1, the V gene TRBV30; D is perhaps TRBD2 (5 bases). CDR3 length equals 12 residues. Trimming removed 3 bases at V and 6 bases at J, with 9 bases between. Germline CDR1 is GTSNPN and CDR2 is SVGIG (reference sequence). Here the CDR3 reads CAWSAGSNEQFF. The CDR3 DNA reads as TGTGCCTGGAGCGCTGGGAGCAATGAGCAGTTCTTC. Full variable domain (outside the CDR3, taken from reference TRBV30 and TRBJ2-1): SQTIHQWPATLVQPVGSPLSLECTVEGTSNPNLYWYRQAAGRGLQLLFYSVGIGQISSEVPQNLSASRPQDRQFILSSKKLLLSDSGFYLCAWSAGSNEQFFGPGTRLTVL.

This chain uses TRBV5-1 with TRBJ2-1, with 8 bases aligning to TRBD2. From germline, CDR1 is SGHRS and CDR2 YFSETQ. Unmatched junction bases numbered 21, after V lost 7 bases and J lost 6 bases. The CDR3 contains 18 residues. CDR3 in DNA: TGCGCCAGCGTCAATGAGGGGTGGCGAGCGGGAGTACCCAATGAGCAGTTCTTC. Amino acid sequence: CASVNEGWRAGVPNEQFF.

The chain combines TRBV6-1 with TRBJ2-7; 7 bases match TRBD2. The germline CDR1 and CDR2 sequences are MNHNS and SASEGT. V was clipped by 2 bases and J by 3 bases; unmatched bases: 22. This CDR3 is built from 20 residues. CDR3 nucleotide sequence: TGTGCCAGCAGTGAATCTCACAATTGGGTCTTCTCTAGCGGCAGCTACGAGCAGTACTTC. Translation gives CASSESHNWVFSSGSYEQYF.

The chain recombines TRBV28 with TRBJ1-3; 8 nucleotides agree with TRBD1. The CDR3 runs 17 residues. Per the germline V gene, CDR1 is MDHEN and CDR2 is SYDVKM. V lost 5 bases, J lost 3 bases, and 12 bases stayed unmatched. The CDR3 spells CASSILRGLDFGNTIYF. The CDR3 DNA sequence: TGTGCCAGCAGTATACTCAGGGGGCTCGATTTTGGAAACACCATATATTTT.

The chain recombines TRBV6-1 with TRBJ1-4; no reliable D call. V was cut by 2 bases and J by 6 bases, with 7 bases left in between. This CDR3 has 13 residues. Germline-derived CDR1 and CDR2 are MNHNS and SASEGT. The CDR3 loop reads CASSEKYDEKLFF. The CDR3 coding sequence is TGTGCCAGCAGTGAAAAATATGATGAAAAACTGTTTTTT.

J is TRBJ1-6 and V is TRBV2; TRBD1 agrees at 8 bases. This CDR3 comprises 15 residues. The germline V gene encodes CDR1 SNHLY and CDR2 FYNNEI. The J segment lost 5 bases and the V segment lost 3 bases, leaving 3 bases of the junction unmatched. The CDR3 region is CASSDGQGHNSPLHF. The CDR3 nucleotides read TGTGCCAGCAGTGACGGACAGGGCCATAATTCACCCCTCCACTTT.

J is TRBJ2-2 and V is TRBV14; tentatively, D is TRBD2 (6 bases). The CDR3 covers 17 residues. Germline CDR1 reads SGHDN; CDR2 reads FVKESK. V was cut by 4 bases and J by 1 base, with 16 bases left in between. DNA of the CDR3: TGTGCCAGCAGCCCCCTGCTAGCGTCTCTGAACACCGGGGAGCTGTTTTTT. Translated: CASSPLLASLNTGELFF.

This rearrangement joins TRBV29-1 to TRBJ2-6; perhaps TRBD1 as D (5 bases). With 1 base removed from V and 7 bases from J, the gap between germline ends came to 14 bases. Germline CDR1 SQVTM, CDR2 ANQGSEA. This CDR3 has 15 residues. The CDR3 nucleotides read TGCAGCGTTGAAGGACAGCCTGTGGGAGCCAACGTCCTGACTTTC. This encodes CSVEGQPVGANVLTF.

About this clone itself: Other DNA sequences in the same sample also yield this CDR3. As DNA, the CDR3 is TGTGCCAGCAGTTACTCGACGGGAGGAGGCGAGCAGTACTTC. It yields the protein CASSYSTGGGEQYF. The chain has TRBV6-2 or TRBV6-3 and TRBJ2-7, with 7 bases that match TRBD2. Unmatched junction bases numbered 5, after V lost 0 bases and J lost 6 bases. The CDR3 length is 14 residues. CDR1 is MNHEY and CDR2 is SVGEGT in the germline V gene.

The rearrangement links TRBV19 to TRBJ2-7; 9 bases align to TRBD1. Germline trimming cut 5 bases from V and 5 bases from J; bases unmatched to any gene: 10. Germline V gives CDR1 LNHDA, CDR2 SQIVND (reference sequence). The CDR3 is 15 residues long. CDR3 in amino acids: CASSSPGQGNHEQYF. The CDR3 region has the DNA TGTGCCAGTAGTTCACCGGGACAGGGTAACCACGAGCAGTACTTC.

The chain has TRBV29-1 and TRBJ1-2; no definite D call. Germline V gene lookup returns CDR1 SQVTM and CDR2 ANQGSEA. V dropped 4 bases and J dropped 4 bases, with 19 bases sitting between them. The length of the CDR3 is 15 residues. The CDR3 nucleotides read TGCAGCGTTGTCACATTAACCGGGAGCCCCTATGGCTACACCTTC. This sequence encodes CSVVTLTGSPYGYTF.

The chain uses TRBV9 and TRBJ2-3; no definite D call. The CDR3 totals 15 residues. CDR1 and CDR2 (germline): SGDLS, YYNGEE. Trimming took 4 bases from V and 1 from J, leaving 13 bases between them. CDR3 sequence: CASSPVAARTDTQYF. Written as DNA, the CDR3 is TGTGCCAGCAGCCCCGTCGCGGCTCGCACAGATACGCAGTATTTT. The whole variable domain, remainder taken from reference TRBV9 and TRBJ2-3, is DSGVTQTPKHLITATGQRVTLRCSPRSGDLSVYWYQQSLDQGLQFLIQYYNGEERAKGNILERFSAQQFPDLHSELNLSSLELGDSALYFCASSPVAARTDTQYFGPGTRLTVL.

The DNA of the CDR3 is TGTGCCAGTAGTATAGATCAGGGGAACACCATATATTTT. Translating gives CASSIDQGNTIYF. The chain employs TRBV19 and TRBJ1-3; tentative D call: TRBD1 (6 bases). This CDR3 region has 13 residues. Germline V gene data show CDR1 as LNHDA and CDR2 as SQIVND (reference sequence). Between the trimmed V and J ends, which lost 0 bases and 7 bases, there was a span of 7 bases.

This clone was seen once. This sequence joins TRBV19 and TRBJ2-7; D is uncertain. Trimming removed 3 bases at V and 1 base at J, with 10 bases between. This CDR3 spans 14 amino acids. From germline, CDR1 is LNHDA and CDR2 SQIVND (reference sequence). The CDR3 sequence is CASSIRLTSYEQYF. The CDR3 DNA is TGTGCCAGTAGTATTCGGTTAACTTCCTACGAGCAGTACTTC.

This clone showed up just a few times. The CDR3 sequence is CAWSDRVDQPQHF. In DNA, the CDR3 is TGTGCCTGGAGTGACAGGGTGGATCAGCCCCAGCATTTT. This chain links TRBV30 with TRBJ1-5; D perhaps matches TRBD1 (6 bases). Looked up from germline, CDR1 is GTSNPN and CDR2 is SVGIG (reference sequence). Trimming removed 1 base at V and 5 bases at J, with 9 bases between. This CDR3 spans 13 amino acids.